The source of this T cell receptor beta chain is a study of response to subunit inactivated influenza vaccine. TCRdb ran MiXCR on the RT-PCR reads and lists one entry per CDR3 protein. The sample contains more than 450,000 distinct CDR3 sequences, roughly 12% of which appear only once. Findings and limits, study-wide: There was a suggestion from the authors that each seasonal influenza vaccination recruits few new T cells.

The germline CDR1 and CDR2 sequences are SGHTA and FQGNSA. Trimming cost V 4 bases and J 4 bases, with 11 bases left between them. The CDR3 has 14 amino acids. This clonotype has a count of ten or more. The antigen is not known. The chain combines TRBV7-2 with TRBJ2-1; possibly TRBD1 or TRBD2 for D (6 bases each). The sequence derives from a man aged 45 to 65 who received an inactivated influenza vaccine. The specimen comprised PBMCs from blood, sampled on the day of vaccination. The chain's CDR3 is CASSSGGSYNEQFF. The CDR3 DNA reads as TGTGCCAGCAGCTCCGGGGGCTCGTACAATGAGCAGTTCTTC. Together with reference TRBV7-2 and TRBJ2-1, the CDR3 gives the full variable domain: GAGVSQSPSNKVTEKGKDVELRCDPISGHTALYWYRQSLGQGLEFLIYFQGNSAPDKSGLPSDRFSAERTGGSVSTLTIQRTQQEDSAVYLCASSSGGSYNEQFFGPGTRLTVL.